This T cell receptor (beta chain) stems from a study of T cells in Graves' hyperthyroidism and ophthalmopathy. Patients affected by ophthalmopathy presented a Clinical Activity Score of at least 3, a NOSPECS grade of at least 4, and disease duration below 3 months. PBMCs stemmed from more than 7.5 ml fresh peripheral blood. RNA transcripts provided the source from which TCR beta CDR3 regions were amplified. First-round RT-PCR of the TCR CDR3 relied on the HTBI primer set. TCRdb reanalysed the multiplex PCR reads using MiXCR and keeps one entry per CDR3 protein. The table shows about 640,000 distinct CDR3 sequences, with less than 25% occurring only once. Germline lookup yields CDR1 SNHLY and CDR2 FYNNEI. V was pared by 4 bases and J by 6 bases, with 17 bases between. The CDR3 runs 15 residues. General study results and limits: The model identified upcoming ophthalmopathy a median around 7.1 months ahead of onset. Most clonotypes expanded in thyroid above 0.001 were likewise present in blood.

On this clonotype: The target antigen is unknown.

The clonotype originates from a man aged 25 to 40 with Graves' ophthalmopathy. Sequencing input: blood. V is TRBV2 and J is TRBJ2-3, with a weak D call TRBD2 (5 bases). The DNA for the CDR3 is TGTGCCAGCAGTGCGGGGATTACCATGATGGATACGCAGTATTTT. Translated: CASSAGITMMDTQYF.